A selection of T cell receptor beta chains follows, all from one sample in a study of T cell changes during pregnancy in multiple sclerosis. Sequenced by immunoSEQ multiplex PCR; TCRdb stores in-frame clones only, minus some. The sample lists 70,000 to 95,000 clones, 93% occurring once. The material sequenced was peripheral blood, taken in the second trimester of pregnancy. These TCRs come from a female donor with multiple sclerosis, enrolled in a pregnancy study. Both conserved end residues are part of each CDR3. Each record gives: D gene, clone size, J gene, V gene, CDR3 DNA, CDR3 protein. A D gene is named only where the DNA matches it firmly. Expanded clones are given a class, and other clones once, few, many or no size at all.

d_call: .; clone_size: .; j_call: TRBJ1-4; v_call: TRBV6-5; cdr3_nt: TGTGCCAGCAGCGAACAGGGTGCTGAAAAACTGTTTTTT; cdr3_aa: CASSEQGAEKLFF
d_call: .; clone_size: once; j_call: TRBJ1-1; v_call: TRBV27; cdr3_nt: TGTGCCAGCAGTTCCCCCGGGACAAGGGGCGACACTGAAGCTTTCTTT; cdr3_aa: CASSSPGTRGDTEAFF
d_call: TRBD1; clone_size: .; j_call: TRBJ2-2; v_call: TRBV10-3; cdr3_nt: TGTGCCATCAGCCCGGGACAGGGCCGTGCGAACACCGGGGAGCTGTTTTTT; cdr3_aa: CAISPGQGRANTGELFF
d_call: .; clone_size: .; j_call: TRBJ2-5; v_call: TRBV11-2; cdr3_nt: TGTGCCAGCAGCTTAGATCTAGCGAGGAGCGAGACCCAGTACTTC; cdr3_aa: CASSLDLARSETQYF
d_call: .; clone_size: .; j_call: TRBJ1-2; v_call: TRBV5-1; cdr3_nt: TGCGCCAGCAGTCTGACTGGGGAGGGAACACCTAACTATGGCTACACCTTC; cdr3_aa: CASSLTGEGTPNYGYTF
d_call: TRBD1; clone_size: .; j_call: TRBJ1-1; v_call: TRBV9; cdr3_nt: TGTGCCAGCAGCCCCCGGACAGGGTCTGAAGCTTTCTTT; cdr3_aa: CASSPRTGSEAFF
d_call: .; clone_size: .; j_call: TRBJ2-7; v_call: TRBV2; cdr3_nt: TGTGCCAGCCTCGCCAGAGGTGGCGAGCAGTACTTC; cdr3_aa: CASLARGGEQYF
d_call: .; clone_size: .; j_call: TRBJ2-7; v_call: TRBV4-1; cdr3_nt: TGCGCCAGCAGCCAAGAAGCTGCACTAGCTTACGAGCAGTACTTC; cdr3_aa: CASSQEAALAYEQYF
d_call: TRBD1; clone_size: .; j_call: TRBJ2-2; v_call: TRBV15; cdr3_nt: TGTGCCACCAGCAGAGATCGTCAGGGGGCGCGGACCGGGGAGCTGTTTTTT; cdr3_aa: CATSRDRQGARTGELFF
d_call: .; clone_size: .; j_call: TRBJ2-7; v_call: TRBV7-9; cdr3_nt: TGTGCCAGCAGCTCCAGGGGCCCCTACGAGCAGTACTTC; cdr3_aa: CASSSRGPYEQYF
d_call: .; clone_size: .; j_call: TRBJ1-6; v_call: TRBV4-2; cdr3_nt: TGTGCCAGCAGCCTCGGGGAGGGGATATCAGATTCACCCCTCCACTTT; cdr3_aa: CASSLGEGISDSPLHF
d_call: .; clone_size: .; j_call: TRBJ2-4; v_call: TRBV7-9; cdr3_nt: TGTGCCAGCAGCCCTCGTGCCAAAAACATTCAGTACTTC; cdr3_aa: CASSPRAKNIQYF
d_call: TRBD1; clone_size: .; j_call: TRBJ1-5; v_call: TRBV4-1; cdr3_nt: TGCGCCAGCAGCCAAACTCTGGGGACAGATTTTAATCAGCCCCAGCATTTT; cdr3_aa: CASSQTLGTDFNQPQHF
d_call: .; clone_size: .; j_call: TRBJ2-1; v_call: TRBV11-2; cdr3_nt: TGTGCCAGCAGCTTCGCCGCTAGCCTTTACGAGAATGAGCAGTTCTTC; cdr3_aa: CASSFAASLYENEQFF
d_call: .; clone_size: .; j_call: TRBJ2-4; v_call: TRBV5-1; cdr3_nt: TGCGCCAGCAGCTTGGTAACCTCTCACGGGACCAAAAACATTCAGTACTTC; cdr3_aa: CASSLVTSHGTKNIQYF
d_call: TRBD2; clone_size: .; j_call: TRBJ2-2; v_call: TRBV7-2; cdr3_nt: TGTGCCAGCAGCTTGAGAAAGTTAGCGGGACTAAACACCGGGGAGCTGTTTTTT; cdr3_aa: CASSLRKLAGLNTGELFF
d_call: .; clone_size: once; j_call: TRBJ2-3; v_call: TRBV6-1; cdr3_nt: TGTGCCAGCAGTCCGTCCTTGGCCCGAGCGGATACGCAGTATTTT; cdr3_aa: CASSPSLARADTQYF
d_call: TRBD1; clone_size: .; j_call: TRBJ2-6; v_call: TRBV6-1; cdr3_nt: TGTGCCAGCAGTGAAGTAGGGGGCTCAGTCAACGTCCTGACTTTC; cdr3_aa: CASSEVGGSVNVLTF
d_call: .; clone_size: .; j_call: TRBJ1-3; v_call: TRBV7-9; cdr3_nt: TGTGCCAGCAGCTTAACATCCGGGGATCGGGGAAACACCATATATTTT; cdr3_aa: CASSLTSGDRGNTIYF
d_call: .; clone_size: .; j_call: TRBJ1-1; v_call: TRBV27; cdr3_nt: TGTGCCAGCAGTTTGCCTGGTGGCGGGACTGAAGCTTTCTTT; cdr3_aa: CASSLPGGGTEAFF
d_call: .; clone_size: .; j_call: TRBJ1-6; v_call: TRBV27; cdr3_nt: TGTGCCAGCAGTCCCGCCCACGGGACACCCCTCCACTTT; cdr3_aa: CASSPAHGTPLHF
d_call: .; clone_size: .; j_call: TRBJ2-3; v_call: TRBV11-2; cdr3_nt: TGTGCCAGCAGCTTACGCCTGAGGATTGATACGCAGTATTTT; cdr3_aa: CASSLRLRIDTQYF
d_call: TRBD2; clone_size: .; j_call: TRBJ2-7; v_call: TRBV19; cdr3_nt: TGTGCCAGTAGGGCCATGGGAGGGGACGAGCAGTACTTC; cdr3_aa: CASRAMGGDEQYF
d_call: TRBD1; clone_size: .; j_call: TRBJ1-6; v_call: TRBV5-6; cdr3_nt: TGTGCCAGCAGCTATCTGACAGGGGGCTCCTATAATTCACCCCTCCACTTT; cdr3_aa: CASSYLTGGSYNSPLHF
d_call: .; clone_size: .; j_call: TRBJ1-4; v_call: TRBV4-1; cdr3_nt: TGCGCCAGCAGCCAAGTATTTCTCGCAACTAATGAAAAACTGTTTTTT; cdr3_aa: CASSQVFLATNEKLFF
d_call: TRBD2; clone_size: .; j_call: TRBJ2-4; v_call: TRBV4-2; cdr3_nt: TGTGCCAGCAGCCAAGCGGGCGGGGGGATAGGAGCCAAAAACATTCAGTACTTC; cdr3_aa: CASSQAGGGIGAKNIQYF
d_call: TRBD1; clone_size: .; j_call: TRBJ1-5; v_call: TRBV4-1; cdr3_nt: TGCGCCAGCAGCCAAGGGCGTGGGACAGGACATCAGCCCCAGCATTTT; cdr3_aa: CASSQGRGTGHQPQHF
d_call: .; clone_size: .; j_call: TRBJ2-5; v_call: TRBV2; cdr3_nt: TGTGCCAGCGGAGGAGGGACCTACGAGACCCAGTACTTC; cdr3_aa: CASGGGTYETQYF
d_call: .; clone_size: once; j_call: TRBJ1-1; v_call: TRBV9; cdr3_nt: TGTGCCAGCAGCGTAGCTTACGACACCCTGAACACTGAAGCTTTCTTT; cdr3_aa: CASSVAYDTLNTEAFF
d_call: TRBD2; clone_size: .; j_call: TRBJ2-1; v_call: TRBV5-1; cdr3_nt: TGCGCCAGCAGCGAACAGACTAGCGGGAGTTACAATGAGCAGTTCTTC; cdr3_aa: CASSEQTSGSYNEQFF
d_call: .; clone_size: .; j_call: TRBJ1-2; v_call: TRBV10-3; cdr3_nt: TGTGCCATCAGTGGAGGCTATGGCTACACCTTC; cdr3_aa: CAISGGYGYTF
d_call: TRBD1; clone_size: .; j_call: TRBJ1-4; v_call: TRBV6-4; cdr3_nt: TGTGCCAGCACCCGGGACAGGGGGCTAGGTGGTGAAAAACTGTTTTTT; cdr3_aa: CASTRDRGLGGEKLFF
d_call: TRBD1; clone_size: .; j_call: TRBJ2-1; v_call: TRBV11-2; cdr3_nt: TGTGCCAGCAACCAGGACAGGGGTTTCAATGAGCAGTTCTTC; cdr3_aa: CASNQDRGFNEQFF
d_call: TRBD2; clone_size: .; j_call: TRBJ2-1; v_call: TRBV2; cdr3_nt: TGTGCCAGCAGCCCCCTAGCGGGGCGGGACAATGAGCAGTTCTTC; cdr3_aa: CASSPLAGRDNEQFF
d_call: TRBD1; clone_size: .; j_call: TRBJ1-2; v_call: TRBV6-1; cdr3_nt: TGTGCCAGCAGTTGGGACAGGAACATAGGCTACACCTTC; cdr3_aa: CASSWDRNIGYTF
d_call: .; clone_size: .; j_call: TRBJ2-7; v_call: TRBV5-4; cdr3_nt: TGTGCCAGCAGCTTGGGAGGGCTCGAGCAGTACTTC; cdr3_aa: CASSLGGLEQYF
d_call: TRBD1; clone_size: .; j_call: TRBJ2-1; v_call: TRBV7-3; cdr3_nt: TGTGCCAGCAGCTTAACATGGACAGGGAGGTTCAATGAGCAGTTCTTC; cdr3_aa: CASSLTWTGRFNEQFF
d_call: TRBD1; clone_size: .; j_call: TRBJ2-7; v_call: TRBV14; cdr3_nt: TGTGCCAGCGGAACAGGGGGTACCTACGAGCAGTACTTC; cdr3_aa: CASGTGGTYEQYF
d_call: TRBD1; clone_size: .; j_call: TRBJ1-6; v_call: TRBV5-6; cdr3_nt: TGTGCCAGCAGCTTGCCAGGGGGGACTAATTCACCCCTCCACTTT; cdr3_aa: CASSLPGGTNSPLHF
d_call: TRBD2; clone_size: .; j_call: TRBJ2-1; v_call: TRBV5-4; cdr3_nt: TGTGCCAGCAGCTTGGAAGGGACTAGAGTGTCGGAGCAGTTCTTC; cdr3_aa: CASSLEGTRVSEQFF
d_call: TRBD2; clone_size: .; j_call: TRBJ2-5; v_call: TRBV27; cdr3_nt: TGTGCCAGCAGTTTACTGACTAGCGGGGGACCGGGACAAGAGACCCAGTACTTC; cdr3_aa: CASSLLTSGGPGQETQYF
d_call: TRBD1; clone_size: few; j_call: TRBJ2-7; v_call: TRBV5-5; cdr3_nt: TGTGCCAGCAGCAAAACCGGGACAGGGGGATCCTACGAGCAGTACTTC; cdr3_aa: CASSKTGTGGSYEQYF
d_call: TRBD1; clone_size: .; j_call: TRBJ2-1; v_call: TRBV7-9; cdr3_nt: TGTGCCAGCAGTAGGACAGGGAACTACAATGAGCAGTTCTTC; cdr3_aa: CASSRTGNYNEQFF
d_call: .; clone_size: .; j_call: TRBJ1-2; v_call: TRBV11-2; cdr3_nt: TGTGCCAGCAGCTTAGATAAGGTGGCTGGGGCCCAGCACTATGGCTACACCTTC; cdr3_aa: CASSLDKVAGAQHYGYTF
d_call: .; clone_size: .; j_call: TRBJ2-3; v_call: TRBV23-1; cdr3_nt: TGCGCCAGCGGGATACGACAGAGCACAGATACGCAGTATTTT; cdr3_aa: CASGIRQSTDTQYF
d_call: TRBD2; clone_size: .; j_call: TRBJ2-3; v_call: TRBV9; cdr3_nt: TGTGCCAGCAGCGTAGAAGGCGGGGGGGCTACAGATACGCAGTATTTT; cdr3_aa: CASSVEGGGATDTQYF
d_call: .; clone_size: .; j_call: TRBJ1-4; v_call: TRBV6-1; cdr3_nt: TGTGCCAGCAGTGAAGTAGGCACTCAGGCCAAACTGTTTTTT; cdr3_aa: CASSEVGTQAKLFF
d_call: TRBD2; clone_size: .; j_call: TRBJ2-2; v_call: TRBV7-9; cdr3_nt: TGTGCCAGCACTAGCGGGGGGCTCAGGGAGCTGTTTTTT; cdr3_aa: CASTSGGLRELFF
d_call: .; clone_size: .; j_call: TRBJ2-5; v_call: TRBV28; cdr3_nt: TGTGCCAGCAGTTTGTGGCGGGGAGACCAAGATCAAGAGACCCAGTACTTC; cdr3_aa: CASSLWRGDQDQETQYF
d_call: TRBD2; clone_size: .; j_call: TRBJ2-3; v_call: TRBV7-9; cdr3_nt: TGTGCCAGCAGCTTGTTAGCGGGGGGTTTATCAGATACGCAGTATTTT; cdr3_aa: CASSLLAGGLSDTQYF
d_call: .; clone_size: .; j_call: TRBJ1-1; v_call: TRBV29-1; cdr3_nt: TGCAGCGTTGTCTCTCAGGGTAACACTGAAGCTTTCTTT; cdr3_aa: CSVVSQGNTEAFF
d_call: .; clone_size: .; j_call: TRBJ1-2; v_call: TRBV7-9; cdr3_nt: TGTGCCAGCAGCTTAGATGGGCGCTACACCTTC; cdr3_aa: CASSLDGRYTF
d_call: .; clone_size: .; j_call: TRBJ2-3; v_call: TRBV1; cdr3_nt: TGCACCAGCAGCCCCCCGGGGTCTGCACCTCCGGAGGGTACGCAGTATTTT; cdr3_aa: CTSSPPGSAPPEGTQYF
d_call: TRBD1; clone_size: .; j_call: TRBJ1-4; v_call: TRBV7-9; cdr3_nt: TGTGCCAGCAGCTTACAGGACAGGGGGCAAGGCTTGGCTAATGAAAAACTGTTTTTT; cdr3_aa: CASSLQDRGQGLANEKLFF
d_call: .; clone_size: once; j_call: TRBJ2-3; v_call: TRBV4-2; cdr3_nt: TGTGCCAGCAGCCAACCATCGACGAGGGTAGCAGATACGCAGTATTTT; cdr3_aa: CASSQPSTRVADTQYF
d_call: .; clone_size: .; j_call: TRBJ1-2; v_call: TRBV7-9; cdr3_nt: TGTGCCAGCAGCTTAGCCTCCTCGGGGATAGGCTACACCTTC; cdr3_aa: CASSLASSGIGYTF
d_call: .; clone_size: once; j_call: TRBJ1-4; v_call: TRBV4-1; cdr3_nt: TGCGCCAGCAGCCCCGCGTCACAACTAAATGAAAAACTGTTTTTT; cdr3_aa: CASSPASQLNEKLFF
d_call: .; clone_size: .; j_call: TRBJ2-3; v_call: TRBV7-2; cdr3_nt: TGTGCCAGCAGCTTACTCTCCCTTTTAAGGGGGCAGTATTTT; cdr3_aa: CASSLLSLLRGQYF
d_call: .; clone_size: .; j_call: TRBJ2-1; v_call: TRBV12-5; cdr3_nt: TGTGCTAGTGTTGCAGGGTCCTCCTACAATGAGCAGTTCTTC; cdr3_aa: CASVAGSSYNEQFF
d_call: .; clone_size: .; j_call: TRBJ1-2; v_call: TRBV9; cdr3_nt: TGTGCCAGCAGCTCCAACAGGGTCCCCAGAAACTATGGCTACACCTTC; cdr3_aa: CASSSNRVPRNYGYTF